This entry concerns a single TCR beta chain. The antigen remains undetermined. Through a sample-barcoded 5' primer and a J-beta primer mix, a second PCR was run for roughly 7 to 11 cycles. TCRdb re-called the 5' RACE reads through MiXCR, storing one row per CDR3 protein. This repertoire shows fewer than 1,200,000 distinct CDR3 sequences, approximately 25% found once; its top ten account for less than 0.75%. The data derive from a study of blood T cells in healthy people across ages. Study-wide findings and caveats: It was not possible, with unsorted PBMCs, to conclusively compare naive and antigen-experienced cells.

The CDR3 extends over 15 amino acids. The ends lost 2 bases at V and 8 bases at J; junction bases unmatched: 8. These data also formed part of another study, on T cells of mothers and their children. That investigation notes: Versus unrelated pairs, overlap was slightly higher in related mother-child pairs, without reaching significance.

The gene calls are TRBV12-3 or TRBV12-4 and TRBJ2-2; TRBD1 agrees at 7 bases. The sequence derives from a girl aged 2 to 10 in good health. Sequenced material: blood. CDR3 loop: CASSLPVTGEGELFF. CDR3 DNA: TGTGCCAGCAGTTTACCGGTCACAGGGGAGGGGGAGCTGTTTTTT.